This TCR beta chain was sequenced during a study of blood T cell repertoires in COVID-19. Study overall: Acute-phase and convalescent COVID-19 samples originated in the United States, Italy and Spain.

Germline V lookup: CDR1 SGHTA, CDR2 FQGTGA. Trimming took off 2 bases at V and 5 bases at J, with 6 bases between the two ends. The CDR3 is 13 amino acids. In the study's own analysis: Amplified reference gene primers provided the basis for estimating nucleated cell counts. Clones were read by immunoSEQ multiplex PCR, and TCRdb kept only the in-frame ones, dropping some. V and J calls and clone size follow that table, whereas D and trimming were derived from the DNA. The repertoire holds some 350,000 clones, with more than 75% as singletons. This clone has just one count. This receptor was obtained from a human donor in a cohort sampled during active COVID-19. V and J are TRBV7-3 and TRBJ2-2; D gene unclear. Source material: peripheral blood. In nucleotides, the CDR3 is TGTGCCAGCAGCTTATTGCTAACCGGGGAGCTGTTTTTT. Residues: CASSLLLTGELFF.